Listed here are 23 T cell receptor beta chains from one sample, sequenced in a study of response to subunit inactivated influenza vaccine. Each CDR3 protein is one row after TCRdb ran MiXCR on the RT-PCR reads. This table has about 540,000 distinct CDR3 sequences, less than 25% appearing once. A further study also used this sample, focusing on T cells expressing NK-cell markers. That study adds: With UMIs, 5'RACE template switching was used to make TCR beta cDNA.

The sequences come from CD4+ T cells sorted from PBMCs, collected approximately 12 days after vaccination. These receptors were collected from a middle-aged man who received an inactivated influenza vaccine.

At least ten counts were recorded for this clonotype. The chain has TRBV4-3 and TRBJ2-2; tentative D call: TRBD2 (6 bases). Germline CDR1 LGHNA, CDR2 YSLEER. The CDR3 is 17 residues long. V shed 0 bases and J shed 1 base, with 12 bases lying between them. The CDR3: CASSQDRAGLNTGELFF. The CDR3 nucleotides are TGCGCCAGCAGCCAAGATAGGGCGGGGTTGAACACCGGGGAGCTGTTTTTT.

The chain has TRBV10-3 and TRBJ1-5; D call uncertain. The germline CDR1 and CDR2 sequences are ENHRY and SYGVKD. V dropped 6 bases and J dropped 5 bases, with 8 bases sitting between them. CDR3 size: 12 residues. The CDR3 sequence is CAISPSDQPQHF. The CDR3 nucleotides read TGTGCCATCAGCCCATCTGATCAGCCCCAGCATTTT.

The genes are TRBV5-1 and TRBJ1-4; tentatively, D is TRBD1 (5 bases). V gave up 4 bases and J gave up 7 bases, with 20 bases separating them. Germline CDR1 reads SGHRS; CDR2 reads YFSETQ. CDR3 length: 16 amino acids. The CDR3 nucleotides read TGCGCCAGCAGCCCACTTGGATCGGGGGGAGGTGAAAAACTGTTTTTT. Amino acid sequence: CASSPLGSGGGEKLFF.

The gene calls are TRBV7-2 and TRBJ2-3; 7 bases line up with TRBD2. V lost 4 bases and J lost 6; bases outside the gene matches: 10. The V gene's germline CDR1 is SGHTA and CDR2 FQGNSA. This CDR3 contains 15 residues. CDR3 amino acids: CASSSGGRAADTQYF. The CDR3 nucleotides read TGTGCCAGCAGCTCCGGAGGGAGGGCTGCTGATACGCAGTATTTT.

The sample holds a few counts of this clonotype. The chain uses TRBV5-8 and TRBJ2-5; 12 bases align to TRBD2. V trimming: 5 bases; J trimming: 2 bases; junction bases outside the gene matches: 7. The CDR3 runs to 16 residues. Germline CDR1 is SGHTS and CDR2 is YDEGEE. The CDR3 spells CASSYTTSGGQETQYF. For the CDR3, the DNA is TGTGCCAGCAGTTACACAACTAGCGGGGGGCAAGAGACCCAGTACTTC.

The V gene is TRBV7-9, the J gene TRBJ2-3; TRBD2 agrees at 11 bases. The ends lost 5 bases at V and 5 bases at J; junction bases unmatched: 6. The CDR3 is 15 amino acids. The germline V gene encodes CDR1 SEHNR and CDR2 FQNEAQ (reference sequence). The CDR3 reads CASSRLAGGRDTQYF. DNA of the CDR3: TGTGCCAGCAGCCGTCTAGCGGGGGGTCGAGATACGCAGTATTTT.

The V gene is TRBV6-2 or TRBV6-3, the J gene TRBJ2-5; TRBD1 aligns across 9 bases. The V segment lost 4 bases and the J segment 5 bases; nucleotides outside the gene matches: 11. CDR1 MNHEY and CDR2 SVGEGT come from the germline V gene. The CDR3 length is 16 residues. The CDR3 nucleotides read TGTGCCAGCAGTTTACCCGCGGGACAGGGTCCCGAGACCCAGTACTTC. Translated, it gives CASSLPAGQGPETQYF.

V usage is TRBV5-1 and J usage is TRBJ1-6; perhaps TRBD1 as D (5 bases). Germline loops: CDR1 SGHRS, CDR2 YFSETQ. The CDR3 spans 12 residues. Trimming shortened V by 0 bases and J by 12 bases, and 7 bases separated the two germline ends. The CDR3 DNA reads as TGCGCCAGCAGCTTGGGCAGGGAACCCCTCCACTTT. It specifies CASSLGREPLHF.

Ten or more counts support this clonotype. CDR3 loop: CASSLTGVNTGELFF. CDR3 in DNA: TGTGCCAGCAGCTTGACAGGGGTGAACACCGGGGAGCTGTTTTTT. The chain couples TRBV5-6 to TRBJ2-2, with 7 bases fitting TRBD1. The germline gives CDR1 SGHDT, CDR2 YYEEEE. The CDR3 spans 15 residues. After removal of 1 base from V and 1 base from J, the junction contained 1 base not matched to a gene. The complete variable domain, with remaining parts taken from reference TRBV5-6 and TRBJ2-2, reads DAGVTQSPTHLIKTRGQQVTLRCSPKSGHDTVSWYQQALGQGPQFIFQYYEEEERQRGNFPDRFSGHQFPNYSSELNVNALLLGDSALYLCASSLTGVNTGELFFGEGSRLTVL.

The chain links TRBV7-9 to TRBJ1-1; D uncertain. The length of the CDR3 is 15 residues. CDR1 and CDR2 (germline): SEHNR, FQNEAQ (reference sequence). Deletions cut 0 bases from V and 0 bases from J, with 8 bases between. The CDR3: CASSLAGAMNTEAFF. As DNA, the CDR3 is TGTGCCAGCAGCTTAGCCGGAGCTATGAACACTGAAGCTTTCTTT.

In this sample, this clonotype turned up a few times. This sequence joins TRBV4-3 and TRBJ1-5; D possibly corresponds to TRBD1 (6 bases). Trimming took off 0 bases at V and 7 bases at J, with 7 bases between the two ends. Germline V gene lookup returns CDR1 LGHNA and CDR2 YSLEER. The CDR3 loop spans 13 amino acids. CDR3 coding DNA: TGCGCCAGCAGCCAAGAACAGGGACAGCCCCAGCATTTT. Translation gives CASSQEQGQPQHF.

This clonotype was observed a few times. The CDR3 bases are TGCAGCGTTGCACAGGGGGCCGAGCAGTACTTC. Translating gives CSVAQGAEQYF. The J gene is TRBJ2-7, the V gene TRBV29-1; TRBD1 matches 9 bases. V lost 4 bases and J lost 6; bases outside the gene matches: 1. The V gene's germline CDR1 is SQVTM and CDR2 ANQGSEA. This CDR3 region has 11 residues.

This clonotype was picked up a small number of times. The CDR3 here is CASSPVAGEAFF. CDR3 nucleotide sequence: TGTGCCAGCAGCCCCGTTGCAGGTGAAGCTTTCTTT. This chain joins TRBV7-8 and TRBJ1-1; no definite D call. This CDR3 is built from 12 residues. V lost 5 bases, J lost 7 bases, and 11 bases lay in between. From germline, CDR1 is SGHVS and CDR2 FQNEAQ.

This clonotype has more than one count but fewer than ten. V and J are TRBV6-2 or TRBV6-3 and TRBJ2-7; D remains ambiguous. Trimming stripped 2 bases from V and 2 bases from J, with 10 bases between. The CDR3 has 14 amino acids. Germline lookup yields CDR1 MNHEY and CDR2 SVGEGT. Here the CDR3 reads CASSYVKKAYEQYF. The DNA of the CDR3 is TGTGCCAGCAGTTACGTTAAGAAAGCCTACGAGCAGTACTTC.

The chain uses TRBV10-3 and TRBJ1-1; 8 nucleotides line up with TRBD1. Germline CDR1 is ENHRY and CDR2 is SYGVKD. V shed 7 bases and J 5 bases; nucleotides not matched to a gene: 12. CDR3 length: 15 amino acids. The CDR3 is CAIKETGALGTEAFF. CDR3 DNA: TGTGCCATCAAAGAGACAGGGGCCCTCGGAACTGAAGCTTTCTTT.

The V gene is TRBV6-5, the J gene TRBJ1-6; 10 bases line up with TRBD1. CDR1 and CDR2 from the germline V gene are MNHEY and SVGAGI. The V gene end was trimmed by 1 base and the J gene end by 10 bases; junction bases not matched to a gene: 4. The CDR3 extends over 15 amino acids. In DNA, the CDR3 is TGTGCCAGCAGTTACTTTGGACAGGGGGAATCACCCCTCCACTTT. Translated: CASSYFGQGESPLHF.

As DNA, the CDR3 is TGTGCCAGCAGCCAAGGGGAAGGGAGGATTCCCTACGAGCAGTACTTC. It codes for CASSQGEGRIPYEQYF. The rearrangement links TRBV3-1 to TRBJ2-7; a possible D gene is TRBD2 (6 bases). V was clipped by 1 base and J by 2 bases, with 15 bases between them. Per the germline V gene, CDR1 is LGHDT and CDR2 is YNNKEL (reference sequence). The CDR3 extends over 16 amino acids.

The J gene is TRBJ2-6, the V gene TRBV11-2, with 8 positions matching TRBD1. J was trimmed by 0 bases and V by 0 bases; bases with no gene match: 7. The germline V gene has CDR1 SGHAT and CDR2 FQNNGV. CDR3 size: 19 residues. CDR3 residues: CASSLDPAGGLSGANVLTF. The CDR3 DNA reads TGTGCCAGCAGCTTAGATCCCGCAGGGGGCCTCTCTGGGGCCAACGTCCTGACTTTC.

This clonotype has a handful of counts. V and J are TRBV5-1 and TRBJ2-3; tentative D call: TRBD2 (6 bases). Germline CDR1 reads SGHRS; CDR2 reads YFSETQ. This CDR3 contains 12 residues. V was trimmed by 5 bases and J by 5 bases, leaving 9 bases between them. CDR3 in DNA: TGCGCCAGCAGGGAGGGAATAGATACGCAGTATTTT. This codes for CASREGIDTQYF. Drawing the rest from reference TRBV5-1 and TRBJ2-3, the complete variable domain is KAGVTQTPRYLIKTRGQQVTLSCSPISGHRSVSWYQQTPGQGLQFLFEYFSETQRNKGNFPGRFSGRQFSNSRSEMNVSTLELGDSALYLCASREGIDTQYFGPGTRLTVL.

This chain links TRBV7-2 with TRBJ2-7; D tentatively fits TRBD1 or TRBD2 (5 bases each). CDR3 length: 15 amino acids. V was cut by 2 bases and J by 2 bases, with 13 bases left in between. CDR1 SGHTA and CDR2 FQGNSA come from the germline V gene. This CDR3 is CASSLQSGAAYEQYF. In nucleotides, the CDR3 is TGTGCCAGCAGCTTACAATCCGGGGCGGCCTACGAGCAGTACTTC.

A few counts support this clonotype. The chain has TRBV20-1 and TRBJ2-3; a possible D gene is TRBD2 (5 bases). CDR1 and CDR2 from the germline V gene are DFQATT and SNEGSKA (reference sequence). This CDR3 has 15 amino acids. V lost 5 bases and J lost 0, with 15 bases in between. CDR3 protein: CSALASGGSTDTQYF. The DNA of the CDR3 is TGCAGTGCTCTAGCCAGCGGCGGGAGCACAGATACGCAGTATTTT.

This clonotype came up a few times. The chain is built from TRBV5-1 and TRBJ2-7, with D perhaps matching TRBD2 (5 bases). CDR3 length: 16 amino acids. In germline, CDR1 is SGHRS, CDR2 YFSETQ. The V end was cut by 2 bases, the J end by 3 bases, with 18 bases between. CDR3 in amino acids: CASSLSGGRSLYEQYF. CDR3 coding DNA: TGCGCCAGCAGCTTATCGGGTGGGAGAAGCCTCTACGAGCAGTACTTC.

This chain connects TRBV20-1 to TRBJ2-1; 8 bases line up with TRBD2. After removal of 4 bases from V and 3 bases from J, the junction contained 14 bases not matched to a gene. The germline CDR1 and CDR2 sequences are DFQATT and SNEGSKA (reference sequence). This CDR3 contains 17 residues. The CDR3 region is CSATLPVGAGVYNEQFF. CDR3 DNA sequence: TGCAGTGCTACACTCCCGGTGGGAGCGGGAGTCTACAATGAGCAGTTCTTC.